The 26 T cell receptor beta chains below come from one sample, sequenced in a study of blood T cell repertoires in COVID-19. Profiling relied on immunoSEQ multiplex PCR, and the TCRdb table lists in-frame clones only, not all of them. The sample contains some 390,000 clones, 70% to 90% of which appear only once. The sample taken for sequencing was peripheral blood. The receptors come from a woman aged 35 to 49 with COVID-19, enrolled during active disease.

This chain joins TRBV7-9 and TRBJ2-2; 9 bases are shared with TRBD1. CDR3 size: 16 residues. V dropped 4 bases and J dropped 2; count of bases not matched to a gene: 5. Germline V gene sequence: CDR1 SEHNR, CDR2 FQNEAQ (reference sequence). The CDR3 nucleotides read TGTGCCAGCAGCTCTCCGGACAGGGGAAACACCGGGGAGCTGTTTTTT. This codes for CASSSPDRGNTGELFF.

This clone turned up a few times. This chain joins TRBV27 and TRBJ1-2, with TRBD1 matching 10 bases. This CDR3 region has 15 residues. Germline V gives CDR1 MNHEY, CDR2 SMNVEV (reference sequence). V shed 5 bases and J 2 bases; nucleotides not matched to a gene: 5. The CDR3 sequence: CASSPQGQGNYGYTF. CDR3 nucleotides: TGTGCCAGCAGTCCACAGGGACAGGGGAACTATGGCTACACCTTC.

The genes are TRBV4-3 and TRBJ1-2; D may be TRBD1 (6 bases). The V end was cut by 0 bases, the J end by 2 bases, with 19 bases between. This CDR3 comprises 18 residues. The germline V gene encodes CDR1 LGHNA and CDR2 YSLEER. CDR3 amino acids: CASSQDGGSLAWNYGYTF. The CDR3 region has the DNA TGCGCCAGCAGCCAAGATGGGGGCAGCTTGGCTTGGAACTATGGCTACACCTTC.

This sequence joins TRBV5-1 and TRBJ1-2; TRBD1 aligns across 8 bases. The CDR3 has 14 residues. The J segment lost 8 bases and the V segment lost 4 bases, leaving 10 bases of the junction unmatched. The V gene's germline CDR1 is SGHRS and CDR2 YFSETQ. The CDR3 nucleotides are TGCGCCAGCAGCCCGAGCAGGGGGCAAACAGGCTACACCTTC. Translation gives CASSPSRGQTGYTF.

V is TRBV4-3 and J is TRBJ1-3, with D maybe TRBD1 (6 bases). Germline values: CDR1 LGHNA, CDR2 YSLEER. V shed 1 base and J shed 4 bases, with 8 bases lying between them. The CDR3 is 14 residues long. This CDR3 reads CASSQGQGGNTIYF. CDR3 DNA sequence: TGCGCCAGCAGCCAAGGGCAGGGGGGAAACACCATATATTTT.

The V gene is TRBV7-2, the J gene TRBJ1-4; D might be TRBD1 (5 bases). The CDR3 spans 15 residues. Germline-derived CDR1 and CDR2 are SGHTA and FQGNSA. V shed 5 bases and J shed 6 bases, with 16 bases lying between them. As DNA, the CDR3 is TGTGCCAGCAGCCCCTCGGCGGGGCTGGATGAAAAACTGTTTTTT. Its translation is CASSPSAGLDEKLFF.

CDR3 region: CASAMAGAPNQPQHF. CDR3 coding DNA: TGTGCCAGCGCCATGGCAGGGGCCCCCAATCAGCCCCAGCATTTT. The gene calls are TRBV2 and TRBJ1-5; the D gene is possibly TRBD1 (6 bases). The CDR3 extends over 15 amino acids. Looked up from germline, CDR1 is SNHLY and CDR2 is FYNNEI. Trimming stripped 8 bases from V and 3 bases from J, with 17 bases between.

The genes are TRBV7-6 and TRBJ1-5; D gene unclear. This CDR3 has 17 amino acids. Germline CDR1 SGHVS, CDR2 FNYEAQ. V was clipped by 1 base and J by 0 bases, with 13 bases between them. The CDR3 is CASSLGGTPASNQPQHF. DNA of the CDR3: TGTGCCAGCAGCTTAGGTGGCACACCCGCTAGCAATCAGCCCCAGCATTTT.

The CDR3 nucleotides are TGTGCCAGCAGACCCTTAGCGGGGGGGTTTTTGGTCGGGGAGCTGTTTTTT. Amino acids: CASRPLAGGFLVGELFF. This chain connects TRBV7-2 to TRBJ2-2; 11 bases are a match to TRBD2. J gave up 7 bases and V 6 bases, and 13 bases lay outside the gene matches. The CDR3 sequence is 17 residues long. Germline CDR1 SGHTA, CDR2 FQGNSA.

V gene TRBV9 combines with J gene TRBJ2-2; 7 positions match TRBD1. V lost 2 bases and J lost 4; bases outside the gene matches: 5. CDR1 is SGDLS, CDR2 YYNGEE, per germline. CDR3 size: 15 residues. DNA for the CDR3: TGTGCCAGCAGCGTGGGGACAGCGGTCACCGGGGAGCTGTTTTTT. It codes for CASSVGTAVTGELFF. Full variable domain (outside the CDR3, taken from reference TRBV9 and TRBJ2-2): DSGVTQTPKHLITATGQRVTLRCSPRSGDLSVYWYQQSLDQGLQFLIQYYNGEERAKGNILERFSAQQFPDLHSELNLSSLELGDSALYFCASSVGTAVTGELFFGEGSRLTVL.

This clone has just a few counts. The chain couples TRBV6-5 to TRBJ2-7; 7 positions match TRBD1. The CDR3 extends over 12 amino acids. Germline assignment: CDR1 MNHEY and CDR2 SVGAGI. V lost 5 bases, J lost 4 bases, and 2 bases stayed unmatched. CDR3 sequence (DNA): TGTGCCAGCAGTCACAGGGGTTACGAGCAGTACTTC. This encodes CASSHRGYEQYF.

The J gene is TRBJ1-2, the V gene TRBV5-1; D possibly corresponds to TRBD1 (6 bases). This CDR3 spans 14 amino acids. V was cut by 2 bases and J by 0 bases, with 8 bases left in between. Germline assignment: CDR1 SGHRS and CDR2 YFSETQ. In nucleotides, the CDR3 is TGCGCCAGCAGCTTTGGACAGACTAACTATGGCTACACCTTC. Residues: CASSFGQTNYGYTF.

J is TRBJ1-1 and V is TRBV18; D is undetermined. V lost 3 bases and J lost 1, with 9 bases in between. The CDR3 has 14 amino acids. Germline values: CDR1 KGHSH, CDR2 LQKENI. CDR3 protein: CASSPGIWNTEAFF. CDR3 sequence (DNA): TGTGCCAGCTCACCCGGGATCTGGAACACTGAAGCTTTCTTT. Combining the CDR3 with reference TRBV18 and TRBJ1-1 gives the whole variable domain NAGVMQNPRHLVRRRGQEARLRCSPMKGHSHVYWYRQLPEEGLKFMVYLQKENIIDESGMPKERFSAEFPKEGPSILRIQQVVRGDSAAYFCASSPGIWNTEAFFGQGTRLTVV.

The CDR3 coding sequence is TGTGCCAGCAGTTTACTCGTAGGGAGAAAAAACATTCAGTACTTC. Translated, it gives CASSLLVGRKNIQYF. This chain connects TRBV28 to TRBJ2-4, with D tentatively TRBD2 (5 bases). The CDR3 loop spans 15 amino acids. In germline, CDR1 is MDHEN, CDR2 SYDVKM. The V and J ends lost 2 bases and 4 bases respectively, with 12 bases between them.

The J gene is TRBJ2-5, the V gene TRBV28; TRBD2 might be the D (6 bases). V was trimmed by 8 bases and J by 2 bases, leaving 12 bases between them. CDR1 is MDHEN, CDR2 SYDVKM, per germline. The CDR3 has 13 residues. The CDR3 protein is CASHVGGQETQYF. The CDR3 DNA reads TGTGCCAGCCATGTCGGGGGACAAGAGACCCAGTACTTC.

A few counts support this clone. The rearrangement joins TRBV6-4 to TRBJ2-3; 9 bases agree with TRBD1. V shed 4 bases, J shed 1 base, and the junction held 0 bases outside the gene matches. CDR3 size: 14 residues. Germline V lookup: CDR1 MRHNA, CDR2 SNTAGT. The CDR3 nucleotides read TGTGCCAGCAGTGGGACAGGGGGCACAGATACGCAGTATTTT. It is translated as CASSGTGGTDTQYF.

This clone came up a few times. The chain carries TRBV15 and TRBJ2-5, with a possible D match to TRBD2 (6 bases). V dropped 4 bases and J dropped 2 bases, with 8 bases sitting between them. Per the germline V gene, CDR1 is LNHNV and CDR2 is YYDKDF (reference sequence). The CDR3 contains 13 residues. CDR3: CATSTGLQETQYF. In DNA, the CDR3 is TGTGCCACCAGCACGGGACTGCAAGAGACCCAGTACTTC.

This chain links TRBV6-2 or TRBV6-3 with TRBJ2-6, with a possible D match to TRBD1 (6 bases). CDR1 MNHEY and CDR2 SVGEGT come from the germline V gene. V was clipped by 2 bases and J by 0 bases, with 14 bases between them. The CDR3 consists of 18 residues. For the CDR3, the DNA is TGTGCCAGCAGTTACGGCTGGGGGCCCAGCTCTGGGGCCAACGTCCTGACTTTC. Translating gives CASSYGWGPSSGANVLTF.

This clone was seen just once. The gene calls are TRBV29-1 and TRBJ1-3; D is unclear. The CDR3 runs 14 residues. CDR1 is SQVTM, CDR2 ANQGSEA, per germline. V was cut by 0 bases and J by 1 base, with 7 bases left in between. The CDR3 bases are TGCAGCGTTGAAGATGGGGAGTCTGGAAACACCATATATTTT. Protein product: CSVEDGESGNTIYF. Together with reference TRBV29-1 and TRBJ1-3, the CDR3 gives the full variable domain: SAVISQKPSRDICQRGTSLTIQCQVDSQVTMMFWYRQQPGQSLTLIATANQGSEATYESGFVIDKFPISRPNLTFSTLTVSNMSPEDSSIYLCSVEDGESGNTIYFGEGSWLTVV.

The V and J genes are TRBV7-9 and TRBJ1-1; D gene ambiguous. Germline lookup yields CDR1 SEHNR and CDR2 FQNEAQ (reference sequence). V shed 3 bases and J shed 6 bases, with 5 bases lying between them. The CDR3 extends over 11 amino acids. In nucleotides, the CDR3 is TGTGCCAGCAGCTTCTACCCTGAAGCTTTCTTT. It specifies CASSFYPEAFF.

V is TRBV19 and J is TRBJ1-5; 9 bases match TRBD1. CDR3 size: 16 residues. Germline V CDR1 and CDR2: LNHDA, SQIVND (reference sequence). The J segment lost 1 base and the V segment lost 3 bases, leaving 4 bases of the junction unmatched. CDR3: CASSILGTGSNQPQHF. CDR3 DNA: TGTGCCAGTAGTATTCTAGGGACAGGGAGCAATCAGCCCCAGCATTTT.

The rearrangement links TRBV19 to TRBJ1-5; 10 bases align to TRBD1. The CDR3 has 14 amino acids. The V gene end was trimmed by 5 bases and the J gene end by 11 bases; junction bases not matched to a gene: 9. The germline CDR1 and CDR2 sequences are LNHDA and SQIVND (reference sequence). CDR3 bases: TGTGCCAGTAGTCTACGACAGGGGGCTTTAACCCAGCATTTT. The encoded protein is CASSLRQGALTQHF.

The chain links TRBV7-2 to TRBJ1-6; 10 positions match TRBD1. The CDR3 length is 15 residues. The ends lost 3 bases at V and 9 bases at J; junction bases unmatched: 5. The germline CDR1 and CDR2 sequences are SGHTA and FQGNSA. In DNA form, the CDR3 reads TGTGCCAGCAGCTTGGGGCGGACAGGGGGTTCACCCCTCCACTTT. This gives the protein CASSLGRTGGSPLHF.

This chain joins TRBV6-2 or TRBV6-3 and TRBJ1-3; D possibly corresponds to TRBD1 (5 bases). Germline V gene lookup returns CDR1 MNHEY and CDR2 SVGEGT. The V and J ends lost 6 bases and 0 bases respectively, with 9 bases between them. CDR3 size: 14 residues. The DNA of the CDR3 is TGTGCCAGCAGCGACAGCATCTCTGGAAACACCATATATTTT. This sequence encodes CASSDSISGNTIYF.

Remarks on this clone: The same CDR3 also results from other DNA sequences found in this sample. CDR3 sequence reads: CASSQALGNTIYF. The CDR3 DNA is TGCGCCAGCAGCCAAGCCCTGGGAAACACCATATATTTT. This rearrangement joins TRBV4-3 to TRBJ1-3, with D unclear. From germline, CDR1 is LGHNA and CDR2 YSLEER. Trimming left V 1 base short and J 4 bases short, with 5 bases between. This CDR3 is 13 amino acids long.

A single count supports this clone. This chain uses TRBV28 with TRBJ2-7, with 10 bases that match TRBD1. J gave up 5 bases and V 3 bases, and 1 base lay outside the gene matches. Germline V gene sequence: CDR1 MDHEN, CDR2 SYDVKM. The CDR3 loop spans 13 amino acids. In DNA form, the CDR3 reads TGTGCCAGCAGTTTGGGACAGGGGAACGAGCAGTACTTC. Translating gives CASSLGQGNEQYF.